The clone carrying this TCR beta chain was detected many times. Its antigen is unidentified. RNA transcripts provided the source from which TCR beta CDR3 regions were amplified. A first-round RT-PCR of the TCR CDR3 used the HTBI primer set. Via MiXCR, TCRdb re-called the multiplex PCR reads, giving one row per CDR3 protein. The table includes fewer than 650,000 distinct CDR3 sequences, approximately 14% detected once. The data originate from a study of T cells in Graves' hyperthyroidism and ophthalmopathy. Study summary: The authors collected peripheral blood at initial diagnosis, before any treatment. Study results and limitations: Blood also contained most expanded thyroid clonotypes above 0.001.

The CDR3 consists of 13 residues. Per germline, CDR1 MNHEY and CDR2 SMNVEV (reference sequence). V was pared by 4 bases and J by 7 bases, with 10 bases between. Inclusion characteristics of ophthalmopathy patients comprised a Clinical Activity Score of at least 3, a NOSPECS grade of at least 4, and duration under 3 months. The diagnostic basis comprised clinical symptoms, serum thyroxine and TRAb, thyroid ultrasound and orbital computed tomography. The sequencing sample was made of blood. This chain joins TRBV27 and TRBJ2-2; D is undetermined. The clonotype originates from a woman aged 40-49 years with Graves' ophthalmopathy. Written as DNA, the CDR3 is TGTGCCAGCAGTTCCGTTCAGGACGGGGAGCTGTTTTTT. This gives the protein CASSSVQDGELFF.